This T cell receptor beta chain was found in a study of Ad26.COV2.S vaccination and SARS-CoV-2 variants. J was trimmed by 3 bases and V by 2 bases; bases with no gene match: 4. Germline CDR1 SEHNR, CDR2 FQNEAQ (reference sequence). CDR3 length: 14 amino acids. Regarding treatment: roughly 18 received Ad26.COV2.S at low or high dose, single or two shots; about 5 received placebo; per-sample allocation not given. Samples analyzed were those drawn on day 63 after the first vaccine or placebo injection. An Ad26 vector was used to express Wuhan-strain SARS-CoV-2 spike as the vaccine. Here immunoSEQ multiplex PCR was the method, and the copy in TCRdb shows in-frame clones only, minus some. Of under 400,000 clones in the sample, around 86% were seen once.

The sequenced sample was peripheral blood, obtained in a trial of Ad26.COV2.S vaccine versus placebo. The V and J genes are TRBV7-9 and TRBJ2-7; 7 bases map to TRBD1. The receptor was derived from a person between 18 and 60 years old who received the Ad26.COV2.S COVID-19 vaccine or a placebo. DNA for the CDR3: TGTGCCAGCAGCTTAAGCGACAGGGTCTACGAGCAGTACTTC. Translated, it gives CASSLSDRVYEQYF.